This T cell receptor beta chain comes out of a study of Ad26.COV2.S vaccination and SARS-CoV-2 variants. Study in general: Within the COV1001 Ad26.COV2.S trial arm, the donor was enrolled.

TCRdb's copy holds only in-frame clones and misses some; the assay was immunoSEQ multiplex PCR. The table records roughly 700,000 clones, roughly nine tenths of them present only once. Sample treatment: over 15 received Ad26.COV2.S at low or high dose, single or two shots; about five received placebo; per-sample allocation not given. Repertoires come from day 63 after the first vaccine or placebo injection. There are 13 residues in the CDR3. The V end was cut by 5 bases, the J end by 7 bases, with 14 bases between. This TCR derives from a person between 18 and 65 years old who received the Ad26.COV2.S COVID-19 vaccine or a placebo. The input for sequencing was peripheral blood, taken in a trial of Ad26.COV2.S vaccine versus placebo. This chain links TRBV12-3 or TRBV12-4 with TRBJ1-2; possible D gene TRBD1, 5 bases. The DNA for the CDR3 is TGTGCCAGCAGTCTCGGGACCTGGGGTGGCTACACCTTC. Its protein product is CASSLGTWGGYTF.